The next 9 T cell receptor beta chains were all read from a single sample in a study of cytomegalovirus exposure and HLA in healthy donors. It was with 60 Vbeta and 13 Jbeta primers that the PCR ran. The assay was immunoSEQ multiplex PCR, and TCRdb's table has in-frame clones only and misses some. In the table there are 100,000 to 150,000 clones, roughly four fifths of which are singletons. The sample was PBMCs. Source of these receptors: a woman in her sixties in good health and CMV-seropositive.

J is TRBJ2-3 and V is TRBV2; D is perhaps TRBD2 (6 bases). The CDR3 runs to 15 residues. Per germline, CDR1 SNHLY and CDR2 FYNNEI. Trimming took 5 bases from V and 4 from J, leaving 16 bases between them. Written as DNA, the CDR3 is TGTGCCAGCAGTAGACTAGTGGCTGGGTCAGATACGCAGTATTTT. It is translated as CASSRLVAGSDTQYF.

In the case of this clone: This sample also contains other DNA sequences that code for the same CDR3. The V call is TRBV19, the J call TRBJ1-1; 8 positions agree with TRBD1. Germline-derived CDR1 and CDR2 are LNHDA and SQIVND (reference sequence). The J segment lost 5 bases and the V segment lost 2 bases, leaving 4 bases of the junction unmatched. This CDR3 has 14 residues. The CDR3 loop reads CASSIQGARTEAFF. CDR3 sequence (DNA): TGTGCCAGTAGTATACAGGGGGCTAGGACTGAAGCTTTCTTT.

The V call is TRBV6-5, the J call TRBJ1-3, with D maybe TRBD1 (6 bases). The CDR3 totals 13 residues. The germline V gene encodes CDR1 MNHEY and CDR2 SVGAGI. Trimming removed 4 bases at V and 8 bases at J, with 12 bases between. This CDR3 reads CASSSTQGDTIYF. The CDR3 nucleotides read TGTGCCAGCAGTTCAACACAGGGAGACACCATATATTTT.

This sequence joins TRBV5-8 and TRBJ1-1, with a weak D call TRBD1 (6 bases). The CDR3 is made up of 13 amino acids. Between the trimmed V and J ends, which lost 2 bases and 10 bases, there was a span of 15 bases. Germline V gene data show CDR1 as SGHTS and CDR2 as YDEGEE. The chain's CDR3 is CASSLYSQGSAFF. In nucleotides, the CDR3 is TGTGCCAGCAGCTTATACTCCCAGGGGTCAGCTTTCTTT.

In this sample, this clone turned up a few times. This chain connects TRBV6-5 to TRBJ1-1; D not resolved. The CDR3 extends over 12 amino acids. Germline V CDR1 and CDR2: MNHEY, SVGAGI. V was clipped by 7 bases and J by 7 bases, with 13 bases between them. CDR3 nucleotide sequence: TGTGCCAGCAATCCCTTCCGGGGTGAAGCTTTCTTT. Protein sequence: CASNPFRGEAFF.

This sequence joins TRBV5-1 and TRBJ2-1; weak D call: TRBD2 (5 bases). This CDR3 is 15 amino acids long. Trimming pared 7 bases from V and 2 bases from J, leaving 16 bases between. CDR1 is SGHRS, CDR2 YFSETQ, per germline. The CDR3 loop is CASSSGVAPYNEQFF. The CDR3 nucleotides are TGCGCCAGCTCCTCCGGAGTAGCGCCCTACAATGAGCAGTTCTTC.

The chain recombines TRBV11-2 with TRBJ2-7, with TRBD1 identical over 8 bases. J lost 0 bases, V lost 5 bases, and 9 bases had no gene match. The CDR3 runs 16 residues. The V gene's germline CDR1 is SGHAT and CDR2 FQNNGV. CDR3 protein: CASSPGQARRSYEQYF. As DNA, the CDR3 is TGTGCCAGCAGCCCGGGACAGGCGCGGCGCTCCTACGAGCAGTACTTC. Using reference TRBV11-2 and TRBJ2-7 for the parts outside the CDR3, the full variable domain is EAGVAQSPRYKIIEKRQSVAFWCNPISGHATLYWYQQILGQGPKLLIQFQNNGVVDDSQLPKDRFSAERLKGVDSTLKIQPAKLEDSAVYLCASSPGQARRSYEQYFGPGTRLTVT.

V and J are TRBV6-5 and TRBJ2-7, with D possibly being TRBD2 (5 bases). This CDR3 has 14 amino acids. Germline V gives CDR1 MNHEY, CDR2 SVGAGI. Trimming took off 2 bases at V and 9 bases at J, with 17 bases between the two ends. The CDR3 nucleotides read TGTGCCAGCAGTTACATGGGAGACCTACGAGGGCAGTACTTC. The encoded protein is CASSYMGDLRGQYF.

J is TRBJ1-1 and V is TRBV5-6; D gene uncertain. With 7 bases removed from V and 8 bases from J, the gap between germline ends came to 24 bases. This CDR3 has 15 residues. Germline V gene lookup returns CDR1 SGHDT and CDR2 YYEEEE. Here the CDR3 reads CASRLRSAMRAEAFF. DNA of the CDR3: TGTGCCAGCCGCCTGAGGTCGGCGATGAGGGCGGAAGCTTTCTTT. Combining the CDR3 with reference TRBV5-6 and TRBJ1-1 gives the whole variable domain DAGVTQSPTHLIKTRGQQVTLRCSPKSGHDTVSWYQQALGQGPQFIFQYYEEEERQRGNFPDRFSGHQFPNYSSELNVNALLLGDSALYLCASRLRSAMRAEAFFGQGTRLTVV.